These 11 T cell receptor beta chains share one sample of origin, sequenced in a study of vaccination and CD4 T cells after COVID-19. What these receptors recognize is not known. Indicated treatment: approximately 10-day PBMC culture with coronavirus spike peptide pools or control peptides (ViraFEST assay). Cultured CD4+ T-cell DNA underwent Oncomine TCR Beta short-read sequencing. Each CDR3 protein is one row after TCRdb ran MiXCR on the PCR reads. The sample has 22,000 or so distinct CDR3 sequences; nearly 55% are singletons. The sample taken for sequencing was CD4+ T cells from blood, cultured in vitro. Receptors were obtained from a human donor who had recovered from COVID-19.

The table lists this clonotype with a count of one. The rearrangement links TRBV20-1 to TRBJ2-5; D gene unclear. Trimming removed 5 bases from V and 1 base from J, with 8 bases in between. This CDR3 comprises 12 residues. CDR1 and CDR2 (germline): DFQATT, SNEGSKA (reference sequence). The CDR3: CSAWTVQETQYF. For the CDR3, the DNA is TGCAGTGCTTGGACGGTCCAAGAGACCCAGTACTTC.

The chain recombines TRBV20-1 with TRBJ1-2, with TRBD1 matching 10 bases. The CDR3 runs 15 residues. The junction had 6 bases not matched to a gene; V was cut back by 3 bases and J by 2 bases. Germline CDR1 and CDR2: DFQATT and SNEGSKA (reference sequence). CDR3 in DNA: TGCAGTGCTAGCTCGACAGGGGGCGGAAACTATGGCTACACCTTC. This gives the protein CSASSTGGGNYGYTF.

This clonotype occurred a few times. CDR3 protein: CASSSPGGGLDNYGYTF. The CDR3, as DNA: TGTGCCAGCAGTTCCCCGGGAGGGGGCCTGGATAACTATGGCTACACCTTC. This chain connects TRBV6-5 to TRBJ1-2, with 7 positions matching TRBD1. Germline trimming cut 4 bases from V and 1 base from J; bases unmatched to any gene: 12. Germline CDR1 is MNHEY and CDR2 is SVGAGI. This CDR3 is 17 amino acids long.

V is TRBV12-3 or TRBV12-4 and J is TRBJ1-2; D is perhaps TRBD1 (6 bases). The CDR3 is 15 amino acids. Trimming pared 2 bases from V and 4 bases from J, leaving 14 bases between. The DNA of the CDR3 is TGTGCCAGCAGTTTACGTCGCGACAGGATCTATGGCTACACCTTC. Protein sequence: CASSLRRDRIYGYTF.

In nucleotides, the CDR3 is TGTGCCAGCAGTCCCGGAGGAAGGGTTGAAGCTTTCTTT. Translation: CASSPGGRVEAFF. This chain joins TRBV6-2 or TRBV6-3 and TRBJ1-1; D is unresolved. V gave up 5 bases and J gave up 7 bases, with 14 bases separating them. The CDR3 spans 13 residues. CDR1 and CDR2 from the germline V gene are MNHEY and SVGEGT.

The chain joins TRBV20-1 to TRBJ2-2, with D unresolved. CDR3 length: 13 amino acids. In germline, CDR1 is DFQATT, CDR2 SNEGSKA (reference sequence). Between the trimmed V and J ends, which lost 3 bases and 2 bases, there was a span of 7 bases. The CDR3 loop is CSASNRNTGELFF. The CDR3 DNA is TGCAGTGCTAGTAACCGAAACACCGGGGAGCTGTTTTTT.

Only one count was recorded for this clonotype. V is TRBV12-3 or TRBV12-4 and J is TRBJ1-2; maybe TRBD1 (5 bases). CDR3 length: 12 amino acids. V lost 5 bases and J 7 bases, leaving 11 bases between the germline ends. The CDR3 protein is CASSAPGGGYTF. The CDR3 region has the DNA TGTGCCAGCAGTGCCCCGGGGGGTGGCTACACCTTC.

This clonotype was seen only a few times. V usage is TRBV12-3 or TRBV12-4 and J usage is TRBJ2-4, with D maybe TRBD2 (7 bases). The CDR3 is made up of 16 amino acids. The V end was cut by 1 base, the J end by 9 bases, with 19 bases between. CDR3: CASSLEAGARGSIQYF. In nucleotides, the CDR3 is TGTGCCAGCAGTTTAGAGGCGGGGGCTAGGGGTAGCATTCAGTACTTC.

This chain connects TRBV19 to TRBJ2-6; no reliable D call. V was clipped by 5 bases and J by 1 base, with 9 bases between them. The CDR3 totals 15 residues. Germline-derived CDR1 and CDR2 are LNHDA and SQIVND (reference sequence). The CDR3 region is CASSPRRSGANVLTF. DNA of the CDR3: TGTGCCAGTAGTCCTCGGAGATCTGGGGCCAACGTCCTGACTTTC.

The chain has TRBV19 and TRBJ2-3, with TRBD2 as a possible D gene (5 bases). Germline V gene data show CDR1 as LNHDA and CDR2 as SQIVND (reference sequence). V lost 4 bases and J lost 5, with 22 bases in between. The CDR3 runs to 17 residues. CDR3 loop: CASSTGLAGGNKDTQYF. CDR3 DNA: TGTGCCAGTAGTACCGGGCTCGCGGGTGGGAATAAAGATACGCAGTATTTT.

This clonotype is a singleton in its sample. This sequence joins TRBV5-1 and TRBJ2-1; 7 nucleotides match TRBD1. After removal of 0 bases from V and 7 bases from J, the junction contained 10 bases not matched to a gene. Germline CDR1 SGHRS, CDR2 YFSETQ. The CDR3 spans 16 residues. The CDR3 bases are TGCGCCAGCAGCTTGGCCATGACAGGGTCGGGGAATGAGCAGTTCTTC. This translates into CASSLAMTGSGNEQFF.